The TCR beta chain under discussion was sequenced for a study of T cells in Graves' hyperthyroidism and ophthalmopathy. In the study overall: Peripheral blood was collected at initial diagnosis, before any treatment.

In its sample, this clonotype was seen many times. Graves' hyperthyroidism qualified as stable when ophthalmopathy did not progress within 18 months. The TCR beta CDR3 regions underwent amplification using RNA transcripts as the source. HTBI primers were used for first-round RT-PCR of the TCR CDR3. TCRdb reprocessed the multiplex PCR reads with MiXCR, giving one entry per CDR3 protein. This table holds around 340,000 distinct CDR3 sequences, over 11% found once. The CDR3 is made up of 15 amino acids. Looked up from germline, CDR1 is MDHEN and CDR2 is SYDVKM. V was clipped by 4 bases and J by 5 bases; unmatched bases: 11.

The chain employs TRBV28 and TRBJ2-7; the match to TRBD1 covers 7 bases. Sequencing was carried out using blood. This TCR came from a woman aged 25 to 45 with Graves' hyperthyroidism. CDR3 DNA sequence: TGTGCCAGCAGTTCCCCCGGGACAGTTGTCCACGAGCAGTACTTC. It yields the protein CASSSPGTVVHEQYF. Complete variable domain (other parts from reference TRBV28 and TRBJ2-7): DVKVTQSSRYLVKRTGEKVFLECVQDMDHENMFWYRQDPGLGLRLIYFSYDVKMKEKGDIPEGYSVSREKKERFSLILESASTNQTSMYLCASSSPGTVVHEQYFGPGTRLTVT.